This T cell receptor beta chain was profiled in a study of T cells after yellow fever vaccination. A 5'RACE template-switching step, the method used to make TCR cDNA, added a universal primer site and UMIs. A single record per CDR3 protein comes from TCRdb applying MiXCR to the 5' RACE reads. In the table there are a few hundred thousand distinct CDR3 sequences, less than 20% of which are singletons. The CDR3 runs to 15 residues. Germline CDR1 and CDR2: SEHNR and FQNEAQ (reference sequence). Losses at the gene ends were 0 bases for V and 6 bases for J; bases not matched to a gene: 7. Points from the study as a whole: Researchers report a weaker secondary response that nonetheless peaked faster, day 5 versus 15. Reappearance after the booster was seen for most primary-vaccination clones, at 96% CD4 and 70% to 90% CD8. A small share of clonotypes appeared in both CD4 and CD8 compartments.

A word on this clonotype: Its cognate antigen is unknown.

This sample comprised PBMCs, obtained around 5 days after the first yellow fever vaccination. The chain employs TRBV7-9 and TRBJ2-7; 8 bases are a match to TRBD1. This clonotype was sampled from a man aged 18 to 29 who received the YFV17D yellow fever vaccine. This chain's CDR3 is CASSLAGQGTSEQYF. The CDR3 nucleotides are TGTGCCAGCAGCTTAGCAGGACAGGGAACCTCCGAGCAGTACTTC.